This is a list of T cell receptor beta chains from one sample in a study of shared clonotypes between healthy human individuals. Some clones are missing from TCRdb's copy, which holds only in-frame ones; the method was immunoSEQ multiplex PCR. The sample yields hundreds of thousands of clones, around 97% seen once. Input material: naive CD4+ T cells sorted from blood. The source of these receptors is a woman younger than 45 in good health. Both conserved end residues are part of each CDR3. Each record gives: J gene, clone size, V gene, D gene, CDR3 DNA, CDR3 protein. The D gene is left open where the match is weak. Where a row states a size, it is once, few, many or the class of an expanded clone; other rows omit it.

j_call: TRBJ1-3
clone_size: NA
v_call: TRBV6-1
d_call: NA
cdr3_nt: TGTGCCAGCAGAGAACAGGAAGTATCTGGAAACACCATATATTTT
cdr3_aa: CASREQEVSGNTIYF

j_call: TRBJ2-7
clone_size: NA
v_call: TRBV14
d_call: NA
cdr3_nt: TGTGCCAGCAGCCAAACGGGACGAAGCTACGAGCAGTACTTC
cdr3_aa: CASSQTGRSYEQYF

j_call: TRBJ1-2
clone_size: NA
v_call: TRBV10-3
d_call: NA
cdr3_nt: NA
cdr3_aa: CAINGGFGAGRDYGYTF

j_call: TRBJ2-7
clone_size: NA
v_call: TRBV10-2
d_call: NA
cdr3_nt: TGCGCCAGCAGTGAGATAATTATAGAGCAGTACTTC
cdr3_aa: CASSEIIIEQYF

j_call: TRBJ2-1
clone_size: NA
v_call: TRBV7-2
d_call: NA
cdr3_nt: TGTGCCAGCAGCTTAGGAAGCCAGACTAACAATGAGCAGTTCTTC
cdr3_aa: CASSLGSQTNNEQFF

j_call: TRBJ1-5
clone_size: NA
v_call: TRBV19
d_call: NA
cdr3_nt: TGTGCCAGTAGTATAGTAAGTCAGCCCCAGCATTTT
cdr3_aa: CASSIVSQPQHF

j_call: TRBJ1-5
clone_size: once
v_call: TRBV28
d_call: NA
cdr3_nt: TGTGCCAGCAGGCTAACGCAGCAGAATCAGCCCCAGCATTTT
cdr3_aa: CASRLTQQNQPQHF

j_call: TRBJ1-3
clone_size: NA
v_call: TRBV2
d_call: NA
cdr3_nt: TGTGCCAGCAGTGTCTGGGGAGGTGGAAACACCATATATTTT
cdr3_aa: CASSVWGGGNTIYF

j_call: TRBJ2-3
clone_size: NA
v_call: TRBV28
d_call: NA
cdr3_nt: TGTGCCAGCAGTTTGCAGGGTACGCAGTATTTT
cdr3_aa: CASSLQGTQYF

j_call: TRBJ2-5
clone_size: NA
v_call: TRBV5-1
d_call: TRBD2
cdr3_nt: TGCGCCAGCAGCCCTGGGTGGGCGGGAGTGGAAGAGACCCAGTACTTC
cdr3_aa: CASSPGWAGVEETQYF

j_call: TRBJ2-5
clone_size: NA
v_call: TRBV7-9
d_call: NA
cdr3_nt: TGTGCCAGCAGCTTACGCCCCTCCCGCAGGGGTCTAGAGACCCAGTACTTC
cdr3_aa: CASSLRPSRRGLETQYF

j_call: TRBJ2-1
clone_size: NA
v_call: TRBV28
d_call: NA
cdr3_nt: TGTGCCAGCCTCTCCCCGCTCGGCGGGTCCTACAATGAGCAGTTCTTC
cdr3_aa: CASLSPLGGSYNEQFF

j_call: TRBJ2-1
clone_size: NA
v_call: TRBV5-1
d_call: NA
cdr3_nt: TGCGCCAGCAGCTTGGGACGGGGAATCTACAATGAGCAGTTCTTC
cdr3_aa: CASSLGRGIYNEQFF

j_call: TRBJ2-3
clone_size: NA
v_call: TRBV30
d_call: TRBD2
cdr3_nt: TGTGCCTGGAGTGTACCGGCGGGAGAGCCAGATACGCAGTATTTT
cdr3_aa: CAWSVPAGEPDTQYF

j_call: TRBJ1-2
clone_size: NA
v_call: TRBV30
d_call: NA
cdr3_nt: TGTGCCTCCCGTAGCGGGGTGGTTCGGAGTGGCTACACCTTC
cdr3_aa: CASRSGVVRSGYTF

j_call: TRBJ2-3
clone_size: NA
v_call: TRBV10-1
d_call: NA
cdr3_nt: TGCGCCAGCAGTGAGTCTTTAGTGCCCACAGATACGCAGTATTTT
cdr3_aa: CASSESLVPTDTQYF

j_call: TRBJ2-1
clone_size: NA
v_call: TRBV18
d_call: NA
cdr3_nt: TGTGCCAGCTCAGCTCCGGATGAGCAGTTCTTC
cdr3_aa: CASSAPDEQFF

j_call: TRBJ2-5
clone_size: NA
v_call: TRBV11-3
d_call: TRBD2
cdr3_nt: TGTGCCAGCAGCTTAGGTACTAGCGGGATACAAGAGACCCAGTACTTC
cdr3_aa: CASSLGTSGIQETQYF

j_call: TRBJ2-7
clone_size: NA
v_call: TRBV15
d_call: NA
cdr3_nt: TGTGCCACCAGCAGAGTCCACCTACCCTACGAGCAGTACTTC
cdr3_aa: CATSRVHLPYEQYF

j_call: TRBJ2-7
clone_size: NA
v_call: TRBV2
d_call: TRBD2
cdr3_nt: TGTGCCAGCAGTGAGTTGCGGGAGGGCCACGAGCAGTACTTC
cdr3_aa: CASSELREGHEQYF

j_call: TRBJ2-2
clone_size: NA
v_call: TRBV4-2
d_call: NA
cdr3_nt: TGTGCCAGCAGCCAAGAGACAATAGTTAACACCGGGGAGCTGTTTTTT
cdr3_aa: CASSQETIVNTGELFF

j_call: TRBJ2-3
clone_size: NA
v_call: TRBV28
d_call: NA
cdr3_nt: TGTGCCAGCAGTTTTCTAGGCTCCCAGTATTTT
cdr3_aa: CASSFLGSQYF

j_call: TRBJ2-3
clone_size: once
v_call: TRBV18
d_call: TRBD1
cdr3_nt: TGTGCCAGCTCACAAAGACAGGGGACCTCAGATACGCAGTATTTT
cdr3_aa: CASSQRQGTSDTQYF